The clone carrying this T cell receptor (beta chain) was detected once. This sample is drawn from a study of blood T cell repertoires in COVID-19. The CDR3 runs 13 residues. Trimming removed 6 bases at V and 0 bases at J, with 11 bases between. CDR1 is SQVTM, CDR2 ANQGSEA, per germline. TCRdb keeps only in-frame clones here, not all; method: immunoSEQ multiplex PCR. The sample yields approximately 260,000 clones, approximately 90% seen once. The sample was PBMCs or T cells enriched from blood (not recorded which). The chain uses TRBV29-1 and TRBJ1-1, with D uncertain. This TCR was recovered from a woman between 18 and 29 years old who had recovered from COVID-19. CDR3 in amino acids: CSVTNDMNTEAFF. CDR3 coding DNA: TGCAGCGTCACCAATGACATGAACACTGAAGCTTTCTTT. The full variable domain, rest sourced from reference TRBV29-1 and TRBJ1-1, is SAVISQKPSRDICQRGTSLTIQCQVDSQVTMMFWYRQQPGQSLTLIATANQGSEATYESGFVIDKFPISRPNLTFSTLTVSNMSPEDSSIYLCSVTNDMNTEAFFGQGTRLTVV.